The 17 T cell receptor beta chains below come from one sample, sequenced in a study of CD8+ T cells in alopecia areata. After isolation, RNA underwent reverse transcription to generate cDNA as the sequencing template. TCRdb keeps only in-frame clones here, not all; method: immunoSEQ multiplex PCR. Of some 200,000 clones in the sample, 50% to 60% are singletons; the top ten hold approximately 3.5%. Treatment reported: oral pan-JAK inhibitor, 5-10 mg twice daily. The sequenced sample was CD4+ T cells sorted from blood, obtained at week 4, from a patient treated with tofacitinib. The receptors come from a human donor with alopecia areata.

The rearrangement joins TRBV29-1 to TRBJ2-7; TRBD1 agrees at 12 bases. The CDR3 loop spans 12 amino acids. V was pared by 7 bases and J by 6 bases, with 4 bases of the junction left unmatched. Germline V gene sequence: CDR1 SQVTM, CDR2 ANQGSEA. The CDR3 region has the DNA TGCAGCGGGGGGACAGGGGGCTTCGAGCAGTACTTC. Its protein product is CSGGTGGFEQYF.

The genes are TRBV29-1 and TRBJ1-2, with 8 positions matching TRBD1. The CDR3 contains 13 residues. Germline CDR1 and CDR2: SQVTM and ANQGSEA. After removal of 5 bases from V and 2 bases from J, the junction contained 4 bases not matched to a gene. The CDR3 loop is CSVLDRANYGYTF. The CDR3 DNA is TGCAGCGTTTTGGACAGGGCCAACTATGGCTACACCTTC.

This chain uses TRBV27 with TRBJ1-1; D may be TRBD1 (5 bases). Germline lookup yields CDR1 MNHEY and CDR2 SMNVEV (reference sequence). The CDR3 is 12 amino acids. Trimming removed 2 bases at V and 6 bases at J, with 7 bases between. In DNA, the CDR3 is TGTGCCAGCAGTTTAGGGGGGTCTGAAGCTTTCTTT. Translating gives CASSLGGSEAFF.

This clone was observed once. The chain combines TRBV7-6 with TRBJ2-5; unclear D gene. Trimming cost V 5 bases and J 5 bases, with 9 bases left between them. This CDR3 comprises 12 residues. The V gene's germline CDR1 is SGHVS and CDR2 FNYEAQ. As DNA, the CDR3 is TGTGCCAGCAGCCGGTGGCGGGAGACCCAGTACTTC. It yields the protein CASSRWRETQYF.

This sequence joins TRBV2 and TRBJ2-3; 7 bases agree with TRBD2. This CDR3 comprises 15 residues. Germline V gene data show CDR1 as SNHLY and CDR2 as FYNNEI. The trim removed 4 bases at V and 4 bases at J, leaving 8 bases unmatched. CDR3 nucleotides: TGTGCCAGCAGTGCTAGAGCGGGGCACCCAGATACGCAGTATTTT. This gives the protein CASSARAGHPDTQYF.

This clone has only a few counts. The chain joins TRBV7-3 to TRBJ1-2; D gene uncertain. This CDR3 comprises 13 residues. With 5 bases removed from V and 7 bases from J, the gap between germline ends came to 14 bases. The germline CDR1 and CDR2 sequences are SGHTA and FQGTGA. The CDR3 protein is CASSPTTAGGYTF. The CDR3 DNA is TGTGCCAGCAGCCCGACCACGGCGGGTGGCTACACCTTC.

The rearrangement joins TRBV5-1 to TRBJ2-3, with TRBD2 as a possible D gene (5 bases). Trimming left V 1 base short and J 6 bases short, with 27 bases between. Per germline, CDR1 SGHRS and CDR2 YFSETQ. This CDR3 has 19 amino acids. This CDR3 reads CASSLQAREMRALGDTQYF. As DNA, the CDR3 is TGCGCCAGCAGCTTGCAGGCTAGGGAGATGAGAGCACTTGGCGATACGCAGTATTTT.

This chain's CDR3 is CATSRGHQPQHF. For the CDR3, the DNA is TGTGCCACCAGCAGGGGCCATCAGCCCCAGCATTTT. The gene calls are TRBV15 and TRBJ1-5; no clear D gene. Deletions cut 3 bases from V and 5 bases from J, with 5 bases between. Germline V gene lookup returns CDR1 LNHNV and CDR2 YYDKDF (reference sequence). This CDR3 region has 12 residues.

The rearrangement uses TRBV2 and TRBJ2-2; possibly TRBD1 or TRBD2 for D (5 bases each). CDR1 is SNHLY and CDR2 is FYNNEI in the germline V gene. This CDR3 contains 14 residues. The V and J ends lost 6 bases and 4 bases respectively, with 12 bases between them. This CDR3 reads CASSGARSTGELFF. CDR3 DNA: TGTGCCAGCAGCGGGGCTAGGTCCACCGGGGAGCTGTTTTTT.

In nucleotides, the CDR3 is TGTGCCAGCAGCTTAGTAGACAGGGGTGGCTACACCTTC. It yields the protein CASSLVDRGGYTF. This chain joins TRBV5-4 and TRBJ1-2, with TRBD1 matching over 8 bases. Germline CDR1 is SGHNT and CDR2 is YYREEE (reference sequence). The J segment lost 7 bases and the V segment lost 2 bases, leaving 4 bases of the junction unmatched. The CDR3 covers 13 residues.

As DNA, the CDR3 is TGCAGCGTTGCCCTGACACGGACAGGGAACTATGGCTACACCTTC. It specifies CSVALTRTGNYGYTF. The chain employs TRBV29-1 and TRBJ1-2; 8 bases match TRBD1. Losses at the gene ends were 4 bases for V and 2 bases for J; bases not matched to a gene: 9. The length of the CDR3 is 15 residues. CDR1 and CDR2 (germline): SQVTM, ANQGSEA.

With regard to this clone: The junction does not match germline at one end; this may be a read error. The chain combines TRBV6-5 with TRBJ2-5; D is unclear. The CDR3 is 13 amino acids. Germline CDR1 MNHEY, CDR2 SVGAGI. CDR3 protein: CASTEWAKETQYF. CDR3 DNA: TGTGCTAGCACCGAGTGGGCGAAGGAGACCCAGTACTTC.

The chain's CDR3 is CASSLVGKAHEQFF. As DNA, the CDR3 is TGTGCCAGCAGCTTAGTCGGCAAGGCCCATGAGCAGTTCTTC. The chain recombines TRBV11-1 with TRBJ2-1; unclear D gene. The CDR3 runs to 14 residues. V shed 1 base and J shed 8 bases, with 12 bases lying between them. The germline V gene has CDR1 SGHAT and CDR2 FQDESV (reference sequence).

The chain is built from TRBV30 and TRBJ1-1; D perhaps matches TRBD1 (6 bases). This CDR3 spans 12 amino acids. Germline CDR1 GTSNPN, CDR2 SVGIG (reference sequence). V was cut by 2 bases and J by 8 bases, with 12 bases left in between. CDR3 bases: TGTGCCTGGAGTCAGGGGAGTCGAGAAGCTTTCTTT. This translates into CAWSQGSREAFF.

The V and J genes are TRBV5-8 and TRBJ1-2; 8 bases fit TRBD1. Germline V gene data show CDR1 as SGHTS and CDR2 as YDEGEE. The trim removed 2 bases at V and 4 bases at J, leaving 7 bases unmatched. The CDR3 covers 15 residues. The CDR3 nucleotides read TGTGCCAGCAGCTTCTGGACAGGGCCTACCTATGGCTACACCTTC. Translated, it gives CASSFWTGPTYGYTF.

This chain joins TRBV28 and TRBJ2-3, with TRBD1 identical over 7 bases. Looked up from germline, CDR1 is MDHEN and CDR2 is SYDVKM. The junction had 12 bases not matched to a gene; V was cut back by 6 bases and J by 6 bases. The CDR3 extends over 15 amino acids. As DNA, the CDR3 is TGTGCCAGCAGCGGCAGGGGGTATGGTCTGGATACGCAGTATTTT. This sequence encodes CASSGRGYGLDTQYF.

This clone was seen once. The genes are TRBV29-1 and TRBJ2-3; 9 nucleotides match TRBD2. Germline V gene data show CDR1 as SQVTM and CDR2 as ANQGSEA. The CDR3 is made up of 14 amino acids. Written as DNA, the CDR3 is TGCTCTTCTGGGCGGGGGGGTAGCACAGATACGCAGTATTTT. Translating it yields CSSGRGGSTDTQYF.